The source of this TCR beta chain is a study of T cell responses to AZD1222 COVID-19 vaccine. The overall study: Pooling was applied to second doses at about 4 or about 12 weeks.

Assay used: immunoSEQ multiplex PCR; TCRdb lists only in-frame clones, some missing. The table lists 150,000 or so clones, more than 85% of them singletons. Note on this clone: Its target is unknown.

The CDR3 consists of 11 residues. Trimming shortened V by 5 bases and J by 8 bases, and 9 bases separated the two germline ends. CDR1 and CDR2 (germline): MNHEY, SMNVEV (reference sequence). Whole-study findings and limits: Baseline seropositivity occurred in only 5 or 6 AZD1222 recipients. Unmutated variant regions are reportedly the target of nearly half of TCRs that are spike-specific. Across spike, vaccine-associated CD4 TCRs were found, dominant at 160-218 and 743-854.

The clonotype comes from an adult in good health. Sample: peripheral blood, taken on day 0 of AZD1222 vaccination. The V gene is TRBV27, the J gene TRBJ1-2; D gene uncertain. CDR3 protein: CASSAGGGYTF. CDR3 DNA sequence: TGTGCCAGCAGTGCTGGAGGGGGCTACACCTTC.